These 13 T cell receptor beta chains share one sample of origin, sequenced in a study of cytomegalovirus exposure and HLA in healthy donors. Both 60 Vbeta primers and 13 Jbeta primers went into the PCR. Sequencing was performed with immunoSEQ multiplex PCR; in TCRdb, only in-frame clones are kept and a portion is missing. The table records 55,000 to 75,000 clones, about 72% of them present only once. Sequencing used PBMCs. The receptors here all came from a girl aged 10 to 17 in good health and CMV-seropositive.

The chain carries TRBV2 and TRBJ1-1; 7 bases fit TRBD1. The CDR3 runs to 14 residues. Germline CDR1 and CDR2: SNHLY and FYNNEI. The V segment lost 6 bases and the J segment 1 base; nucleotides outside the gene matches: 5. CDR3 residues: CASREQGPNTEAFF. As DNA, the CDR3 is TGTGCCAGCAGAGAACAGGGGCCGAACACTGAAGCTTTCTTT. Drawing the rest from reference TRBV2 and TRBJ1-1, the complete variable domain is EPEVTQTPSHQVTQMGQEVILRCVPISNHLYFYWYRQILGQKVEFLVSFYNNEISEKSEIFDDQFSVERPDGSNFTLKIRSTKLEDSAMYFCASREQGPNTEAFFGQGTRLTVV.

The chain uses TRBV2 and TRBJ1-4, with 10 nucleotides matching TRBD1. From germline, CDR1 is SNHLY and CDR2 FYNNEI. There are 18 residues in the CDR3. The V segment lost 4 bases and the J segment 4 bases; nucleotides outside the gene matches: 12. The CDR3 DNA reads as TGTGCCAGCAGTGCAGGCCCGACAGGGGGCCTACATAATGAAAAACTGTTTTTT. Translating it yields CASSAGPTGGLHNEKLFF.

V is TRBV4-1 and J is TRBJ1-4, with 7 positions matching TRBD1. V was pared by 4 bases and J by 9 bases, with 8 bases of the junction left unmatched. The CDR3 is made up of 14 amino acids. CDR1 and CDR2 from the germline V gene are MGHRA and YSYEKL. The CDR3 is CASSPGQENQKLFF. The CDR3 coding sequence is TGCGCCAGCAGCCCAGGACAGGAGAACCAAAAACTGTTTTTT.

This clone was seen a few times. J is TRBJ1-1 and V is TRBV30; D may be TRBD1 (5 bases). CDR1 and CDR2 (germline): GTSNPN, SVGIG (reference sequence). The V end lost 2 bases, the J end lost 2 bases, and 12 bases lay between the germline ends. The CDR3 runs 14 residues. CDR3 DNA: TGTGCCTGGAGTACCTTGGGGGGAAACACTGAAGCTTTCTTT. It specifies CAWSTLGGNTEAFF. The complete variable domain, with remaining parts taken from reference TRBV30 and TRBJ1-1, reads SQTIHQWPATLVQPVGSPLSLECTVEGTSNPNLYWYRQAAGRGLQLLFYSVGIGQISSEVPQNLSASRPQDRQFILSSKKLLLSDSGFYLCAWSTLGGNTEAFFGQGTRLTVV.

Notes on this clone: The junction and the germline gene differ at one end; a read error may be behind it. The same CDR3 is also encoded by other DNA sequences in this sample. The chain has TRBV7-2 and TRBJ1-1; 7 bases match TRBD1. The CDR3 length is 13 residues. Germline values: CDR1 SGHTA, CDR2 FQGNSA. The CDR3 region has the DNA TGTGCCAGCAGCTTAACAGGGGTTCCTGAAGCCTTCTTT. Its translation is CASSLTGVPEAFF.

The rearrangement uses TRBV28 and TRBJ2-2, with TRBD2 identical over 9 bases. Germline values: CDR1 MDHEN, CDR2 SYDVKM. The junction had 15 bases not matched to a gene; V was cut back by 6 bases and J by 7 bases. The CDR3 covers 17 residues. Written as DNA, the CDR3 is TGTGCCAGCAGCTCAGTGGTAGTAGCGGGAGTCAGCGGGGAGCTGTTTTTT. Protein sequence: CASSSVVVAGVSGELFF.

The chain has TRBV28 and TRBJ2-2, with 11 nucleotides matching TRBD2. Per the germline V gene, CDR1 is MDHEN and CDR2 is SYDVKM. V was clipped by 2 bases and J by 1 base; unmatched bases: 3. The CDR3 runs to 17 residues. Here the CDR3 DNA reads TGTGCCAGCAGTTTACCCCTAGCGGGGGGGAACACCGGGGAGCTGTTTTTT. Protein product: CASSLPLAGGNTGELFF.

This chain joins TRBV30 and TRBJ2-7; 8 nucleotides align to TRBD2. Trimming cost V 1 base and J 4 bases; bases outside gene matches: 9. Germline CDR1 and CDR2: GTSNPN and SVGIG (reference sequence). This CDR3 spans 15 amino acids. CDR3 nucleotides: TGTGCCTGGAGTGCGGTAGCGGGATCACCTTACGAGCAGTACTTC. It is translated as CAWSAVAGSPYEQYF.

Notes on this clone: Relative to the germline gene, one junction end is altered; a read error may explain this. This sequence joins TRBV7-7 and TRBJ2-5; 7 positions agree with TRBD2. The CDR3 spans 14 residues. Germline values: CDR1 SSHAT, CDR2 FNYEAQ (reference sequence). DNA of the CDR3: TGTGCTAGCAGTTCCGGGACTACTCCTGAGACCCAGTACTTC. Translation gives CASSSGTTPETQYF.

The V and J genes are TRBV9 and TRBJ1-5; D is ambiguous. Germline V gene sequence: CDR1 SGDLS, CDR2 YYNGEE. Trimming stripped 0 bases from V and 2 bases from J, with 6 bases between. The CDR3 sequence is 14 residues long. For the CDR3, the DNA is TGTGCCAGCAGCGTAGGTTCGGGCAATCAGCCCCAGCATTTT. This translates into CASSVGSGNQPQHF.

The gene calls are TRBV5-1 and TRBJ2-7; D is perhaps TRBD2 (5 bases). Trimming stripped 4 bases from V and 1 base from J, with 18 bases between. The CDR3 runs to 16 residues. Germline CDR1 is SGHRS and CDR2 is YFSETQ. CDR3 amino acids: CASSLLVGERSYEQYF. In DNA, the CDR3 is TGCGCCAGCAGCCTCCTGGTCGGGGAAAGGTCCTACGAGCAGTACTTC.

The CDR3 protein is CASRSGQGGANIQYF. In nucleotides, the CDR3 is TGTGCCAGCAGATCGGGACAGGGAGGTGCAAACATTCAGTACTTC. The chain recombines TRBV2 with TRBJ2-4; 9 bases agree with TRBD1. J was trimmed by 6 bases and V by 6 bases; bases with no gene match: 9. CDR3 length equals 15 residues. Per germline, CDR1 SNHLY and CDR2 FYNNEI.

This chain's CDR3 is CASSIKRGETQYF. The CDR3 DNA sequence: TGTGCCAGCAGCATTAAACGGGGAGAGACCCAGTACTTC. The V gene is TRBV7-2, the J gene TRBJ2-5; D perhaps matches TRBD2 (5 bases). The length of the CDR3 is 13 residues. The ends were cut back, 5 bases at V and 4 bases at J, with 11 bases in the middle. Germline V CDR1 and CDR2: SGHTA, FQGNSA.